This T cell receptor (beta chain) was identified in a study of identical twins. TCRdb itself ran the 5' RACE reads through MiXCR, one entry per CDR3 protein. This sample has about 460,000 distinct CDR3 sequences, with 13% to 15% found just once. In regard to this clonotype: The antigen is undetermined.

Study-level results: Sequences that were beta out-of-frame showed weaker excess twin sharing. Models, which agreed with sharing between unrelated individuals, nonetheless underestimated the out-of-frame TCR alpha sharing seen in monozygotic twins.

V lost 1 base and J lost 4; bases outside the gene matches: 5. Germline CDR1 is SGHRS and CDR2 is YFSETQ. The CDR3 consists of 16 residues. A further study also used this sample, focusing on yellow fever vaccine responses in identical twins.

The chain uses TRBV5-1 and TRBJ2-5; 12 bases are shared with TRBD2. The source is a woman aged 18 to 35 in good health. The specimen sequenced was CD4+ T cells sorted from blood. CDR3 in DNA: TGCGCCAGCAGCTTGCTGACTAGCGGGGGTGGAGAGACCCAGTACTTC. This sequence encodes CASSLLTSGGGETQYF.